This TCR beta chain is from a study of cytomegalovirus exposure and HLA in healthy donors. Vbeta (60) and Jbeta (13) primers were used in the PCR. Only in-frame clones appear in the TCRdb table, and some are missing; sequencing was by immunoSEQ multiplex PCR. The sample has about 130,000 clones; about 82% are singletons. The CDR3 covers 14 residues. Trimming cost V 8 bases and J 0 bases, with 13 bases left between them. CDR1 LNHDA and CDR2 SQIVND come from the germline V gene (reference sequence). The rearrangement links TRBV19 to TRBJ1-2; maybe TRBD1 (6 bases). The TCR originated in a boy aged 5-17 years in good health and CMV-seronegative. The sequencing sample was made of PBMCs. The CDR3 loop reads CASWGNRANYGYTF. As DNA, the CDR3 is TGTGCCAGTTGGGGGAACAGGGCTAACTATGGCTACACCTTC.